The 24 T cell receptor beta chains below come from one sample, sequenced in a study of T cells in narcolepsy. The assay was immunoSEQ multiplex PCR, and TCRdb's table has in-frame clones only and misses some. The sample consists of 25,000 to 30,000 clones, roughly four fifths of them appearing once. Specimen: memory (CD45RA-) CD4+ T cells from blood. The receptors derive from a human donor in good health.

About this clone: One junction end disagrees with the germline gene, perhaps due to a read error. The chain couples TRBV6-5 to TRBJ2-7; D is unclear. In germline, CDR1 is MNHEY, CDR2 SVGAGI. There are 11 residues in the CDR3. CDR3 sequence (DNA): TGTGCCAGCAGCCAGAGCTACGGGCAGTACTTC. It translates to CASSQSYGQYF.

This clone was found once. The chain recombines TRBV7-8 with TRBJ1-4, with D perhaps TRBD1 (5 bases). Germline loops: CDR1 SGHVS, CDR2 FQNEAQ. The CDR3 is 16 residues long. The V end was cut by 0 bases, the J end by 8 bases, with 16 bases between. This CDR3 reads CASSLAPRGIGEKLFF. CDR3 DNA: TGTGCCAGCAGCTTAGCGCCCCGGGGGATAGGCGAAAAACTGTTTTTT. Variable domain in full (rest from reference TRBV7-8 and TRBJ1-4): GAGVSQSPRYKVAKRGQDVALRCDPISGHVSLFWYQQALGQGPEFLTYFQNEAQLDKSGLPSDRFFAERPEGSVSTLKIQRTQQEDSAVYLCASSLAPRGIGEKLFFGSGTQLSVL.

A few counts support this clone. The chain carries TRBV19 and TRBJ2-3, with D unresolved. Trimming left V 6 bases short and J 1 base short, with 2 bases between. The germline V gene has CDR1 LNHDA and CDR2 SQIVND (reference sequence). This CDR3 is built from 11 residues. CDR3 protein: CASSRTDTQYF. CDR3 in DNA: TGTGCCAGTAGCCGCACAGATACGCAGTATTTT.

The chain has TRBV28 and TRBJ1-1; possible D gene TRBD1, 5 bases. This CDR3 has 13 residues. V lost 6 bases and J lost 7, with 15 bases in between. The V gene's germline CDR1 is MDHEN and CDR2 SYDVKM. CDR3: CASREGMRLEAFF. The CDR3, as DNA: TGTGCCAGCAGGGAGGGGATGCGCCTTGAAGCTTTCTTT.

V usage is TRBV7-9 and J usage is TRBJ2-7; 8 positions agree with TRBD1. The CDR3 runs to 14 residues. Germline CDR1 reads SEHNR; CDR2 reads FQNEAQ (reference sequence). V was clipped by 5 bases and J by 1 base; unmatched bases: 4. CDR3 in DNA: TGTGCCAGCAGCCCGGGACAGGTATCCTACGAGCAGTACTTC. Protein product: CASSPGQVSYEQYF.

A note on this clone: Within the sample, other DNA sequences also encode this same CDR3. The chain has TRBV5-4 and TRBJ2-5; D is unclear. Germline CDR1 reads SGHNT; CDR2 reads YYREEE (reference sequence). The CDR3 spans 11 residues. V was clipped by 0 bases and J by 4 bases, with 1 base between them. The CDR3 protein is CASSLAETQYF. The CDR3 DNA reads TGTGCCAGCAGCTTGGCAGAGACCCAGTACTTC.

The rearrangement uses TRBV6-5 and TRBJ2-1; D possibly corresponds to TRBD1 (5 bases). CDR3 length: 15 amino acids. V lost 2 bases, J lost 7 bases, and 15 bases lay in between. Germline loops: CDR1 MNHEY, CDR2 SVGAGI. The CDR3 DNA follows: TGTGCCAGCAGTTACGACCAGGGTTGGTGGAATGAGCAGTTCTTC. Translation: CASSYDQGWWNEQFF.

The chain combines TRBV13 with TRBJ2-3, with TRBD1 matching over 10 bases. This CDR3 is 15 amino acids long. Trimming at V came to 1 base and at J to 6 bases, leaving 4 bases not matched to a gene. Looked up from germline, CDR1 is PRHDT and CDR2 is FYEKMQ (reference sequence). The CDR3 sequence: CASSLVGTGVDTQYF. For the CDR3, the DNA is TGTGCCAGCAGCTTAGTTGGGACAGGGGTGGATACGCAGTATTTT.

V is TRBV27 and J is TRBJ1-1, with D perhaps TRBD1 (6 bases). The CDR3 consists of 15 residues. CDR1 is MNHEY, CDR2 SMNVEV, per germline (reference sequence). V was pared by 4 bases and J by 4 bases, with 16 bases between. The DNA for the CDR3 is TGTGCCAGCAGTTGGGAATCTAGGGGGGCCACTGAAGCTTTCTTT. Translation: CASSWESRGATEAFF.

This clone was recorded only once. The chain recombines TRBV18 with TRBJ1-5; weak D call: TRBD1 (5 bases). Trimming cost V 6 bases and J 7 bases, with 19 bases left between them. This CDR3 has 15 amino acids. Germline-derived CDR1 and CDR2 are KGHSH and LQKENI. The CDR3, as DNA: TGTGCCAGCTCCCCAATCGCCGGGGGAAGACAGCCCCAGCATTTT. This gives the protein CASSPIAGGRQPQHF.

The gene calls are TRBV7-9 and TRBJ1-6, with D possibly TRBD1 on 6 matching bases. The germline CDR1 and CDR2 sequences are SEHNR and FQNEAQ (reference sequence). The CDR3 extends over 16 amino acids. With 2 bases removed from V and 4 bases from J, the gap between germline ends came to 12 bases. Here the CDR3 reads CASSLPQQGYNSPLHF. CDR3 nucleotide sequence: TGTGCCAGCAGCTTACCTCAACAGGGATATAATTCACCCCTCCACTTT.

This chain links TRBV9 with TRBJ1-4, with D possibly being TRBD1 (5 bases). Germline loops: CDR1 SGDLS, CDR2 YYNGEE. V was clipped by 2 bases and J by 7 bases, with 18 bases between them. CDR3 size: 16 residues. As DNA, the CDR3 is TGTGCCAGCAGCGTCTCCTCGGGGGACGGGGGTGAAAAACTGTTTTTT. Protein product: CASSVSSGDGGEKLFF.

The chain uses TRBV7-8 and TRBJ2-5; possibly TRBD2 for D (6 bases). The end of the DNA fits TRBJ2-7 better, so the J call may be wrong. The CDR3 extends over 12 amino acids. Germline assignment: CDR1 SGHVS and CDR2 FQNEAQ. CDR3 nucleotide sequence: TGTGCCAGCAGGGGGGGAGCCTACGAGCAGTACTTC. This gives the protein CASRGGAYEQYF.

This sequence joins TRBV5-1 and TRBJ1-1; 10 bases are shared with TRBD1. V shed 4 bases, J shed 2 bases, and the junction held 2 bases outside the gene matches. The CDR3 consists of 14 residues. Germline loops: CDR1 SGHRS, CDR2 YFSETQ. The chain's CDR3 is CASSATGGNTEAFF. The DNA for the CDR3 is TGCGCCAGCAGCGCGACAGGGGGCAACACTGAAGCTTTCTTT.

As for this clone: At one boundary the junction diverges from the germline segment, which might be a read error. The chain couples TRBV7-8 to TRBJ2-3, with a weak D call TRBD2 (5 bases). The CDR3 sequence is 15 residues long. CDR1 and CDR2 (germline): SGHVS, FQNEAQ. CDR3 amino acids: CASSSFRDPPSPTTF. As DNA, the CDR3 is TGTGCCAGCAGCTCCTTCCGGGATCCCCCATCTCCCACCACTTTT.

The chain employs TRBV10-1 and TRBJ2-1; D not certain. This CDR3 region has 15 residues. Germline V gene sequence: CDR1 WNHNN, CDR2 SYGVQD (reference sequence). Deletions cut 4 bases from V and 12 bases from J, with 22 bases between. CDR3 in DNA: TGCGCCAGCAGTGTCTCAGGAGTGGAAAAATCTGGGCAGTTCTTC. Encoded protein: CASSVSGVEKSGQFF.

On this clone itself: An end of the junction does not agree with germline; a read error may underlie this. This rearrangement joins TRBV4-2 to TRBJ1-6, with D uncertain. The CDR3 is made up of 13 amino acids. From germline, CDR1 is LGHNA and CDR2 YNFKEQ. The CDR3: CASSEEKVSPLHF. The CDR3 nucleotides are TGTGCCAGCAGCGAAGAGAAGGTCTCACCCCTCCACTTT.

V and J are TRBV10-3 and TRBJ2-5, with a tentative D call TRBD1 (5 bases). Germline assignment: CDR1 ENHRY and CDR2 SYGVKD. Trimming stripped 8 bases from V and 3 bases from J, with 10 bases between. The CDR3 is 12 residues long. CDR3 amino acids: CAIGAGKETQYF. The CDR3 DNA is TGTGCCATCGGGGCAGGGAAAGAGACCCAGTACTTC.

J is TRBJ2-1 and V is TRBV4-2, with 12 nucleotides matching TRBD2. V trimming: 2 bases; J trimming: 9 bases; junction bases outside the gene matches: 5. From germline, CDR1 is LGHNA and CDR2 YNFKEQ. The CDR3 extends over 15 amino acids. CDR3 sequence reads: CASSQLAGGPSEQFF. In nucleotides, the CDR3 is TGTGCCAGCAGCCAACTAGCGGGAGGGCCGAGTGAGCAGTTCTTC.

The rearrangement uses TRBV7-6 and TRBJ2-7; D unclear. V was trimmed by 1 base and J by 6 bases, leaving 10 bases between them. The germline gives CDR1 SGHVS, CDR2 FNYEAQ. The CDR3 length is 13 residues. The CDR3 DNA sequence: TGTGCCAGCAGCTTAGGAGCCCGTGGCGAGCAGTACTTC. Translation gives CASSLGARGEQYF.

Concerning this clone: The same CDR3 can be traced to other DNA sequences in this sample. This chain uses TRBV30 with TRBJ1-6; D not certain. Germline CDR1 GTSNPN, CDR2 SVGIG (reference sequence). The length of the CDR3 is 13 residues. V was clipped by 2 bases and J by 8 bases, with 10 bases between them. The CDR3, as DNA: TGTGCCTGGAGTCTGATAACAGATTCACCCCTCCACTTT. It encodes CAWSLITDSPLHF.

The chain uses TRBV5-1 and TRBJ2-7; unclear D gene. The V and J ends lost 0 bases and 6 bases respectively, with 7 bases between them. This CDR3 is 12 amino acids long. Germline assignment: CDR1 SGHRS and CDR2 YFSETQ. CDR3 region: CASSLVRSEQYF. The CDR3 nucleotides are TGCGCCAGCAGCTTGGTCCGATCCGAGCAGTACTTC.

This chain joins TRBV7-9 and TRBJ2-1; 9 nucleotides agree with TRBD2. Trimming removed 1 base from V and 5 bases from J; junction bases left unmatched: 6. CDR3 length equals 16 residues. Looked up from germline, CDR1 is SEHNR and CDR2 is FQNEAQ (reference sequence). For the CDR3, the DNA is TGTGCCAGCAGCTTAGGGGCTAGCGGGGCTAACAATGAGCAGTTCTTC. It encodes CASSLGASGANNEQFF.

The CDR3 loop reads CASGLAGGQPQHF. The CDR3, as DNA: TGTGCTAGTGGTTTGGCGGGGGGCCAGCCCCAGCATTTT. The chain couples TRBV12-5 to TRBJ1-5; D may be TRBD1 (6 bases). Germline V gene sequence: CDR1 LGHNT, CDR2 FRNRAP. This CDR3 is 13 amino acids long. With 1 base removed from V and 7 bases from J, the gap between germline ends came to 8 bases.